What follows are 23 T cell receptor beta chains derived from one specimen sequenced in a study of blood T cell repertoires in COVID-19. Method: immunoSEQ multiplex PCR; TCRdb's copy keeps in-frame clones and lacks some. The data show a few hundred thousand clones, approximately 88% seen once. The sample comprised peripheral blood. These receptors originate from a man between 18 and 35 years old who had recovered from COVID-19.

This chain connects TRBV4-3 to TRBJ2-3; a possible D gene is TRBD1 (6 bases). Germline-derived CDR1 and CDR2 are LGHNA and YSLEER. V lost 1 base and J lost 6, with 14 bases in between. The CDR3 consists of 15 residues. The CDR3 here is CASSQAEGQGDTQYF. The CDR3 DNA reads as TGCGCCAGCAGCCAAGCCGAGGGCCAGGGGGATACGCAGTATTTT.

CDR3: CSAAPAWPQGVGNTIYF. The CDR3 nucleotides read TGCAGCGCCGCCCCCGCCTGGCCACAGGGTGTGGGAAACACCATATATTTT. This chain joins TRBV29-1 and TRBJ1-3; perhaps TRBD1 as D (6 bases). The CDR3 covers 17 residues. Trimming cost V 7 bases and J 4 bases, with 26 bases left between them. Looked up from germline, CDR1 is SQVTM and CDR2 is ANQGSEA.

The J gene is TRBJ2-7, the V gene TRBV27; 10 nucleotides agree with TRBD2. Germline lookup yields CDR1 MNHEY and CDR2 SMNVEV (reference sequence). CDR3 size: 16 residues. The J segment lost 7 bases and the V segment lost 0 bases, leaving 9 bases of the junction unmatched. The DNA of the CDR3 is TGTGCCAGCAGTTTATCGTGGACTAGCGGTGGGTGGGAGCAGTACTTC. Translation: CASSLSWTSGGWEQYF.

CDR3 region: CASRPGTGEPYSNQPQHF. In nucleotides, the CDR3 is TGCGCCAGCAGACCTGGGACAGGAGAACCGTATAGCAATCAGCCCCAGCATTTT. This chain links TRBV10-1 with TRBJ1-5; TRBD1 agrees at 8 bases. The trim removed 6 bases at V and 0 bases at J, leaving 13 bases unmatched. Looked up from germline, CDR1 is WNHNN and CDR2 is SYGVQD (reference sequence). The CDR3 runs 18 residues.

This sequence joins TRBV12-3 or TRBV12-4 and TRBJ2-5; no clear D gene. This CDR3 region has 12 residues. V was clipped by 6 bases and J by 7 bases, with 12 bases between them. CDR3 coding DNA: TGTGCCAGCAGCTCTAGTTGGGTGACCCAGTACTTC. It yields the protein CASSSSWVTQYF.

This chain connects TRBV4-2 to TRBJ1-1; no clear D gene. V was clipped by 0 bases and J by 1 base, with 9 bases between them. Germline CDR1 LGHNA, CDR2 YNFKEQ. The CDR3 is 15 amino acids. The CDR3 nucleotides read TGTGCCAGCAGCCAAGAGACGGAGGAGAACACTGAAGCTTTCTTT. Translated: CASSQETEENTEAFF.

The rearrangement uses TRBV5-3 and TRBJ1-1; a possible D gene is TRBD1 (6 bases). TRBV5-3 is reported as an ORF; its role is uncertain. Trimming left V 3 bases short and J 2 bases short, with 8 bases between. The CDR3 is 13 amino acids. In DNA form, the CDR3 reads TGTGCCAGAAGCTCACAGGGTAACACTGAAGCTTTCTTT. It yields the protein CARSSQGNTEAFF.

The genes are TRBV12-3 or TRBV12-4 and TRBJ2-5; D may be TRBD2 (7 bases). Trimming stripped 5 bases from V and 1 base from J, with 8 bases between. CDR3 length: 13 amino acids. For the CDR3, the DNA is TGTGCCAGCAGTCGGGGGGCCCAAGAGACCCAGTACTTC. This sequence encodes CASSRGAQETQYF.

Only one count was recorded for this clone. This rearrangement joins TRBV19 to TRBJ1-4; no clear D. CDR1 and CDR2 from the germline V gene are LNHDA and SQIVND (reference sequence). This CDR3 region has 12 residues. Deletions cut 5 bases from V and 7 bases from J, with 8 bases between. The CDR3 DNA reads TGTGCCAGTAGTCTCCTATCTGAAAAACTGTTTTTT. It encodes CASSLLSEKLFF.

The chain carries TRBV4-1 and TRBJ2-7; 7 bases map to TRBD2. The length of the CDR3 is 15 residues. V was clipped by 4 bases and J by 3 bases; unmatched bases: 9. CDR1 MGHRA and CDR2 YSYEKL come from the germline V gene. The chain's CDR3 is CASSPGRSNYYEQYF. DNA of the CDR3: TGCGCCAGCAGCCCCGGGAGGTCCAACTACTACGAGCAGTACTTC.

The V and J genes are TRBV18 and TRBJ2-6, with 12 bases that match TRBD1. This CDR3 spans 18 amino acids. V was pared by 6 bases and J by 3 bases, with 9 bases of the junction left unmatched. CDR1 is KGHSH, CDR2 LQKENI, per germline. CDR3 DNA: TGTGCCAGCTCGTATACGGGACAGGGGGCAGGTGGGGCCAACGTCCTGACTTTC. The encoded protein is CASSYTGQGAGGANVLTF.

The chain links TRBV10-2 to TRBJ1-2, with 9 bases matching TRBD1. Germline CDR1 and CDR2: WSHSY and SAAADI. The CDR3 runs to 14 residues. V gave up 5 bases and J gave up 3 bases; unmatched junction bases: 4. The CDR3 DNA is TGCGCCAGCAGTCGACAGGGGGAAGACTATGGCTACACCTTC. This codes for CASSRQGEDYGYTF.

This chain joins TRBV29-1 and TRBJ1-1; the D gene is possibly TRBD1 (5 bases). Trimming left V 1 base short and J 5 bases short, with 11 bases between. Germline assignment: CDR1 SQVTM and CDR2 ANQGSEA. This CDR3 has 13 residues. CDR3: CSVEVQGGTEAFF. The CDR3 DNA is TGCAGCGTTGAAGTTCAGGGCGGAACTGAAGCTTTCTTT.

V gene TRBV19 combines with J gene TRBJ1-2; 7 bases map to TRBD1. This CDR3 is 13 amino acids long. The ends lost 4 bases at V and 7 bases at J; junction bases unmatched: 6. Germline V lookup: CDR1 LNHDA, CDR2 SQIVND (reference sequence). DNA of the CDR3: TGTGCCAGTAGTACGACAGGGATCGCTGGCTACACCTTC. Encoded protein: CASSTTGIAGYTF.

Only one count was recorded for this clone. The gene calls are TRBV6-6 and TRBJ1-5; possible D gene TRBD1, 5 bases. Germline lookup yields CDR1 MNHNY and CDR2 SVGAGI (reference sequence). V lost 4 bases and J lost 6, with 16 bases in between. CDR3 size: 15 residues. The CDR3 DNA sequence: TGTGCCAGCAGTTCGGTTCGCGGGGGGTTTCAGCCCCAGCATTTT. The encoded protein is CASSSVRGGFQPQHF.

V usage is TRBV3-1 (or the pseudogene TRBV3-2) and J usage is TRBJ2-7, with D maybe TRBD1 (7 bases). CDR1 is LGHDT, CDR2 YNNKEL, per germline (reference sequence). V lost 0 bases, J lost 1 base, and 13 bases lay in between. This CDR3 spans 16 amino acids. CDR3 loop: CASSQDWQGGSYEQYF. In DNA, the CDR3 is TGTGCCAGCAGCCAAGATTGGCAGGGGGGTTCCTACGAGCAGTACTTC.

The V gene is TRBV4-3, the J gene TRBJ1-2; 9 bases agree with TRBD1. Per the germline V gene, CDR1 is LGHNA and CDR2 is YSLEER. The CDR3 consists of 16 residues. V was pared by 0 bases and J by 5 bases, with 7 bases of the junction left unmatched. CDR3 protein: CASSQDMGTGSYGYTF. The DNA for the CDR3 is TGCGCCAGCAGCCAAGATATGGGGACAGGGAGTTATGGCTACACCTTC.

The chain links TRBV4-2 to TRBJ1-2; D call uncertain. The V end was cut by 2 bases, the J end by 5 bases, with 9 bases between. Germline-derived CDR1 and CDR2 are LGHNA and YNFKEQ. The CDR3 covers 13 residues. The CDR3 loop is CASSQLDPYGYTF. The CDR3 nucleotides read TGTGCCAGCAGCCAACTAGACCCATATGGCTACACCTTC.

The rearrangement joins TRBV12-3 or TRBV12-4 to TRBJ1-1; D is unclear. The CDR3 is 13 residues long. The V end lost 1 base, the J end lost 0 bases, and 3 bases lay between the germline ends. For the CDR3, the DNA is TGTGCCAGCAGTTTAGACATGAACACTGAAGCTTTCTTT. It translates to CASSLDMNTEAFF.

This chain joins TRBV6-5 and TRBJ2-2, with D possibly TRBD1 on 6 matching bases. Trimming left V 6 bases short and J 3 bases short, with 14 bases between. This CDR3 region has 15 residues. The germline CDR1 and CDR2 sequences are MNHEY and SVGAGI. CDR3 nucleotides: TGTGCCAGCAGAATCTTGGACAGAGACACCGGGGAGCTGTTTTTT. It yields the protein CASRILDRDTGELFF.

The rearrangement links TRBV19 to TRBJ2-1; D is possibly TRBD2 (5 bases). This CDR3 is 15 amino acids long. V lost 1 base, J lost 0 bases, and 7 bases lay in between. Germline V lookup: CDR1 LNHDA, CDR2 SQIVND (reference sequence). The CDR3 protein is CASSIGGFSYNEQFF. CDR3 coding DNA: TGTGCCAGTAGTATAGGCGGGTTCTCCTACAATGAGCAGTTCTTC.

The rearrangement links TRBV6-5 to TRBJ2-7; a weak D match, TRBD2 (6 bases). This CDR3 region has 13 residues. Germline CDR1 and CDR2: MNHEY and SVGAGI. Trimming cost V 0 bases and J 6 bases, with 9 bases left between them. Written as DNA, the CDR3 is TGTGCCAGCAGTTACTCACGGGGGTCCGAGCAGTACTTC. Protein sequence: CASSYSRGSEQYF.

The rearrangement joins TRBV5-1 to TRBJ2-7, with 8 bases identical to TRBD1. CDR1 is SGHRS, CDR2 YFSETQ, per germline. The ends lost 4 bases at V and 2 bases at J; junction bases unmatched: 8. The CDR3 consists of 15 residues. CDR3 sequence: CASSVGQGRTYEQYF. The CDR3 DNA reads TGCGCCAGCAGCGTCGGACAGGGCCGAACCTACGAGCAGTACTTC.